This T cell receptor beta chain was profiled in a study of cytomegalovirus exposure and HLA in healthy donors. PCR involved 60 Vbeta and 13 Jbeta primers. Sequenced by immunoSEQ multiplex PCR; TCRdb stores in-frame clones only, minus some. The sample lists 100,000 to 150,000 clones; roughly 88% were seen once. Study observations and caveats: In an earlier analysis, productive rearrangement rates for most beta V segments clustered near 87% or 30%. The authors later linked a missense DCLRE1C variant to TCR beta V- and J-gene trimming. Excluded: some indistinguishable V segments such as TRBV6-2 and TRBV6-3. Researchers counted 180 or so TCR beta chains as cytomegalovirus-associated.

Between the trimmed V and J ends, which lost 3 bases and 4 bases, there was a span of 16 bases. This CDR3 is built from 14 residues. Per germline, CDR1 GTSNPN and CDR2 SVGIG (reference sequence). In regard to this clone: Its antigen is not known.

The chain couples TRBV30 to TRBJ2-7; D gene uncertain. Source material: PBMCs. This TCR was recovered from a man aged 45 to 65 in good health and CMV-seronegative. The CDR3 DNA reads TGTGCCTGGAGCCAGACGGAGCAAAAGTACGAGCAGTACTTC. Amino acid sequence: CAWSQTEQKYEQYF.